This T cell receptor (beta chain) comes out of a study of T cell repertoires in cytomegalovirus infection. About the research overall: As its CMV epitopes, the study selected recently identified HLA-C-restricted and well-studied HLA-B-restricted targets. In public TCR beta signatures, there were indications of both CMV infection and matching HLA type.

From the reads, TCRdb called clonotypes with MiXCR, one entry per CDR3 protein. The repertoire holds about 340,000 distinct CDR3 sequences, with 25% to 30% as singletons. With regard to this clonotype: As yet, its antigen is unknown.

There are 15 residues in the CDR3. The V gene lost 7 bases and the J gene lost 1 base, with 14 bases spanning the gap. In germline, CDR1 is LNHDA, CDR2 SQIVND (reference sequence). The chain links TRBV19 to TRBJ1-5; D is unclear. Sequenced material: cultured PBMCs, taken from culture after CMV antigen stimulation. The receptor's source is a human donor in good health (CMV status not recorded). Some clones in this sample may be carry-over from other donors' samples. The CDR3 nucleotides are TGTGCCAGTATCCCCGTGGTTAACAGCAATCAGCCCCAGCATTTT. It yields the protein CASIPVVNSNQPQHF. Together with reference TRBV19 and TRBJ1-5, the CDR3 gives the full variable domain: DGGITQSPKYLFRKEGQNVTLSCEQNLNHDAMYWYRQDPGQGLRLIYYSQIVNDFQKGDIAEGYSVSREKKESFPLTVTSAQKNPTAFYLCASIPVVNSNQPQHFGDGTRLSIL.